The present T cell receptor (beta chain) was sequenced within a study of CD8+ T cells in alopecia areata. Study as a whole: For treated patients, severity scores reflected the percentage of scalp area affected.

The CDR3 has 18 residues. V lost 1 base, J lost 8 bases, and 22 bases lay in between. Germline loops: CDR1 SGHDT, CDR2 YYEEEE. cDNA reverse transcribed from extracted RNA served as the sequencing template. This table comes from immunoSEQ multiplex PCR, and its TCRdb copy is limited to in-frame clones, with some not included. The sample has 190,000 or so clones, around 50% seen once. Sample treatment: oral pan-JAK inhibitor, 5-10 mg twice daily. This chain links TRBV5-6 with TRBJ1-6, with D possibly being TRBD1 (5 bases). The clonotype was recovered from a human donor with alopecia areata. The input for sequencing was CD8+ T cells sorted from blood, taken at week 24, from a patient treated with tofacitinib. CDR3 in amino acids: CASSLSSIGALLDSPLHF. DNA of the CDR3: TGTGCCAGCAGCTTGTCCTCCATTGGGGCCCTGCTGGATTCACCCCTCCACTTT.